A single sample is the source of the 27 T cell receptor beta chains below, sequenced in a study of CD8 T cells in Susac syndrome. Random-hexamer reverse transcription was applied to roughly 0.5 to 1 ug RNA. TCRdb analysed the immunoSEQ multiplex PCR reads with MiXCR anew, one entry per CDR3 protein. Of 200,000 to 300,000 distinct CDR3 sequences listed, 93% are singletons. The sample was CD4+ T cells from PBMCs. These receptors were obtained from a human donor with multiple sclerosis.

The chain employs TRBV6-6 and TRBJ2-7; D remains unclear. CDR3 size: 13 residues. V was cut by 8 bases and J by 0 bases, with 11 bases left in between. CDR1 and CDR2 (germline): MNHNY, SVGAGI (reference sequence). The CDR3 sequence: CASSVRRSYEQYF. The CDR3 nucleotides are TGTGCCAGCTCGGTCAGGCGCTCCTACGAGCAGTACTTC.

This sequence joins TRBV30 and TRBJ2-2, with 7 bases matching TRBD2. CDR3 length equals 15 residues. The V gene's germline CDR1 is GTSNPN and CDR2 SVGIG (reference sequence). The V segment lost 2 bases and the J segment 3 bases; nucleotides outside the gene matches: 6. CDR3: CAWSTGAGDTGELFF. The CDR3 DNA reads as TGTGCCTGGAGTACTGGGGCGGGGGACACCGGGGAGCTGTTTTTT.

This chain joins TRBV7-8 and TRBJ2-2; TRBD2 agrees at 13 bases. Germline V gene lookup returns CDR1 SGHVS and CDR2 FQNEAQ. The trim removed 8 bases at V and 0 bases at J, leaving 12 bases unmatched. This CDR3 contains 19 residues. The CDR3 DNA follows: TGTGCCAGCTTCGGACTTCCGGGACTAGCGGGGCCGAACACCGGGGAGCTGTTTTTT. Amino acid sequence: CASFGLPGLAGPNTGELFF. Drawing the rest from reference TRBV7-8 and TRBJ2-2, the complete variable domain is GAGVSQSPRYKVAKRGQDVALRCDPISGHVSLFWYQQALGQGPEFLTYFQNEAQLDKSGLPSDRFFAERPEGSVSTLKIQRTQQEDSAVYLCASFGLPGLAGPNTGELFFGEGSRLTVL.

This chain uses TRBV3-1 with TRBJ1-1; a weak D match, TRBD1 (6 bases). This CDR3 contains 16 residues. Germline V gives CDR1 LGHDT, CDR2 YNNKEL (reference sequence). Trimming left V 3 bases short and J 3 bases short, with 17 bases between. The chain's CDR3 is CASSHRTGRADTEAFF. In DNA form, the CDR3 reads TGTGCCAGCAGCCATAGAACAGGGCGCGCGGACACTGAAGCTTTCTTT.

The CDR3 region is CASSAIGTSNSPLHF. For the CDR3, the DNA is TGTGCCAGCTCTGCGATTGGGACCTCCAATTCACCCCTCCACTTT. This sequence joins TRBV18 and TRBJ1-6; possibly TRBD1 for D (5 bases). Germline V CDR1 and CDR2: KGHSH, LQKENI. V lost 6 bases and J 7 bases, leaving 16 bases between the germline ends. The CDR3 has 15 residues.

The rearrangement links TRBV9 to TRBJ2-3; 8 bases map to TRBD1. The CDR3 sequence is 16 residues long. Germline CDR1 and CDR2: SGDLS and YYNGEE. Germline trimming cut 4 bases from V and 6 bases from J; bases unmatched to any gene: 13. This CDR3 reads CASSPGQEQSRDTQYF. The DNA of the CDR3 is TGTGCCAGCAGCCCGGGACAGGAGCAAAGTAGGGATACGCAGTATTTT.

The chain has TRBV12-3 or TRBV12-4 and TRBJ2-2; 8 nucleotides agree with TRBD1. V shed 6 bases and J 0 bases; nucleotides not matched to a gene: 6. The CDR3 sequence is 16 residues long. The CDR3 reads CASSPGTGANTGELFF. CDR3 DNA sequence: TGTGCCAGCAGCCCAGGGACAGGCGCGAACACCGGGGAGCTGTTTTTT.

This clonotype was recorded only once. The J gene is TRBJ1-5, the V gene TRBV6-6, with TRBD1 identical over 8 bases. CDR1 and CDR2 (germline): MNHNY, SVGAGI (reference sequence). Trimming removed 6 bases from V and 4 bases from J; junction bases left unmatched: 11. This CDR3 is 16 amino acids long. Written as DNA, the CDR3 is TGTGCCAGCAGCAACTTCGGACAGGGAGGGAATCAGCCCCAGCATTTT. Translating it yields CASSNFGQGGNQPQHF.

The rearrangement joins TRBV10-3 to TRBJ2-7; TRBD1 agrees at 8 bases. The J segment lost 3 bases and the V segment lost 10 bases, leaving 5 bases of the junction unmatched. The CDR3 contains 12 residues. Germline V gives CDR1 ENHRY, CDR2 SYGVKD. In DNA, the CDR3 is TGTGCCACCGGACAGGGAGACTACGAGCAGTACGTC. This encodes CATGQGDYEQYV.

CDR3 sequence: CASSFLRDSYNEQFF. The CDR3 region has the DNA TGTGCCAGCAGTTTCCTGCGGGACTCCTACAATGAGCAGTTCTTC. The chain combines TRBV27 with TRBJ2-1; D might be TRBD2 (6 bases). The CDR3 length is 15 residues. V was trimmed by 3 bases and J by 0 bases, leaving 9 bases between them. Germline V lookup: CDR1 MNHEY, CDR2 SMNVEV (reference sequence).

The V gene is TRBV7-3, the J gene TRBJ1-1; D gene ambiguous. Germline CDR1 is SGHTA and CDR2 is FQGTGA. Trimming pared 1 base from V and 11 bases from J, leaving 20 bases between. This CDR3 region has 15 residues. In DNA form, the CDR3 reads TGTGCCAGCAGCTTAAGGGGTGGGGAGGCCGACGACGCTTTCTTT. Translating it yields CASSLRGGEADDAFF. Variable domain in full (rest from reference TRBV7-3 and TRBJ1-1): GAGVSQTPSNKVTEKGKYVELRCDPISGHTALYWYRQSLGQGPEFLIYFQGTGAADDSGLPNDRFFAVRPEGSVSTLKIQRTERGDSAVYLCASSLRGGEADDAFFGQGTRLTVV.

The count of this clonotype is one. The chain employs TRBV27 and TRBJ1-2; D is ambiguous. Germline V CDR1 and CDR2: MNHEY, SMNVEV (reference sequence). The V end was cut by 6 bases, the J end by 8 bases, with 19 bases between. The CDR3 is made up of 14 amino acids. DNA of the CDR3: TGTGCCAGCAGGGGGAGGGCCGTCGGGTTGGGCTACACCTTC. Amino acid sequence: CASRGRAVGLGYTF.

The rearrangement links TRBV9 to TRBJ2-1, with D hard to call. This CDR3 is 15 amino acids long. Trimming shortened V by 4 bases and J by 5 bases, and 16 bases separated the two germline ends. Germline CDR1 SGDLS, CDR2 YYNGEE. CDR3 in DNA: TGTGCCAGCAGCCCCCGTCCCACGCAAAACAATGAGCAGTTCTTC. This codes for CASSPRPTQNNEQFF. Full variable domain (remainder filled in from reference TRBV9 and TRBJ2-1): DSGVTQTPKHLITATGQRVTLRCSPRSGDLSVYWYQQSLDQGLQFLIQYYNGEERAKGNILERFSAQQFPDLHSELNLSSLELGDSALYFCASSPRPTQNNEQFFGPGTRLTVL.

The V and J genes are TRBV20-1 and TRBJ1-1, with D unresolved. CDR3 size: 11 residues. Germline lookup yields CDR1 DFQATT and CDR2 SNEGSKA (reference sequence). V lost 5 bases and J 6 bases, leaving 10 bases between the germline ends. For the CDR3, the DNA is TGCAGTGCTCGCCCGGAGTCTGAAGCTTTCTTT. Protein sequence: CSARPESEAFF.

The rearrangement uses TRBV28 and TRBJ2-4, with D possibly TRBD1 on 7 matching bases. The CDR3 is made up of 15 amino acids. The germline V and J ends were trimmed by 4 bases and 2 bases, with 12 bases remaining between them. Germline V gene sequence: CDR1 MDHEN, CDR2 SYDVKM. In DNA, the CDR3 is TGTGCCAGCAGTTCCAGGGGGGCCCCCAAAAACATTCAGTACTTC. Its protein is CASSSRGAPKNIQYF.

The gene calls are TRBV7-3 and TRBJ2-1; D possibly corresponds to TRBD1 (5 bases). Trimming pared 2 bases from V and 6 bases from J, leaving 14 bases between. CDR3 length equals 15 residues. Germline CDR1 is SGHTA and CDR2 is FQGTGA. The CDR3 sequence is CASSLPLGVPNEQFF. DNA for the CDR3: TGTGCCAGCAGCTTACCCCTAGGGGTTCCCAATGAGCAGTTCTTC.

The genes are TRBV20-1 and TRBJ2-7; 11 bases are a match to TRBD2. The V segment lost 6 bases and the J segment 5 bases; nucleotides outside the gene matches: 9. The CDR3 is 14 amino acids. In germline, CDR1 is DFQATT, CDR2 SNEGSKA (reference sequence). The CDR3 is CSALPPGLADEQYF. The CDR3 nucleotides are TGCAGTGCCCTACCCCCGGGACTAGCGGACGAGCAGTACTTC.

V usage is TRBV6-6 and J usage is TRBJ2-1; D perhaps matches TRBD2 (6 bases). Germline V gene lookup returns CDR1 MNHNY and CDR2 SVGAGI (reference sequence). The CDR3 contains 14 residues. The V end was cut by 8 bases, the J end by 8 bases, with 19 bases between. For the CDR3, the DNA is TGTGCCAGCGGGGAGGACCCGGGTATCGATGAGCAGTTCTTC. Its translation: CASGEDPGIDEQFF.

The rearrangement uses TRBV12-3 or TRBV12-4 and TRBJ1-2; the D is unclear. The CDR3 runs to 14 residues. The germline V and J ends were trimmed by 5 bases and 4 bases, with 14 bases remaining between them. Written as DNA, the CDR3 is TGTGCCAGCAGTGGCCGGGAGGAACGCTATGGCTACACCTTC. Translated, it gives CASSGREERYGYTF.

The chain combines TRBV29-1 with TRBJ1-1, with D unclear. CDR1 is SQVTM and CDR2 is ANQGSEA in the germline V gene. The V gene lost 6 bases and the J gene lost 4 bases, with 15 bases spanning the gap. The CDR3 has 13 residues. The CDR3 loop reads CSVTVMWGTEAFF. The CDR3 nucleotides read TGCAGCGTCACGGTTATGTGGGGCACTGAAGCTTTCTTT.

The gene calls are TRBV29-1 and TRBJ1-2; the match to TRBD1 covers 9 bases. Germline values: CDR1 SQVTM, CDR2 ANQGSEA. The CDR3 is 12 amino acids. After removal of 7 bases from V and 7 bases from J, the junction contained 7 bases not matched to a gene. The DNA for the CDR3 is TGCAGCGCCGCGGACAGGGGAGCTGGCTACACCTTC. This sequence encodes CSAADRGAGYTF.

V is TRBV11-2 and J is TRBJ2-1; maybe TRBD1 (8 bases). Per germline, CDR1 SGHAT and CDR2 FQNNGV. The V end was cut by 5 bases, the J end by 14 bases, with 19 bases between. The CDR3 is 13 residues long. CDR3: CASSPGGSGVKFF. DNA of the CDR3: TGTGCCAGCAGCCCAGGGGGCAGCGGGGTGAAGTTCTTC. Supplemented by reference TRBV11-2 and TRBJ2-1, the full variable domain reads EAGVAQSPRYKIIEKRQSVAFWCNPISGHATLYWYQQILGQGPKLLIQFQNNGVVDDSQLPKDRFSAERLKGVDSTLKIQPAKLEDSAVYLCASSPGGSGVKFFGPGTRLTVL.

This clonotype was detected only a few times. This chain joins TRBV11-2 and TRBJ1-1; TRBD1 agrees at 10 bases. The germline gives CDR1 SGHAT, CDR2 FQNNGV. With 5 bases clipped from V and 1 base from J, the junction kept 1 base outside the gene matches. The CDR3 runs 14 residues. The DNA for the CDR3 is TGTGCCAGCAGCCGGACAGGGGGGAACACTGAAGCTTTCTTT. It specifies CASSRTGGNTEAFF.

Only one count was recorded for this clonotype. The CDR3 here is CAPPGNQETQYF. The DNA of the CDR3 is TGTGCCCCCCCGGGGAATCAAGAGACCCAGTACTTC. The chain carries TRBV27 and TRBJ2-5; D is possibly TRBD2 (5 bases). The CDR3 has 12 residues. The V gene lost 11 bases and the J gene lost 2 bases, with 12 bases spanning the gap. From germline, CDR1 is MNHEY and CDR2 SMNVEV (reference sequence).

The J gene is TRBJ2-7, the V gene TRBV5-6; 9 bases match TRBD1. V shed 4 bases and J 4 bases; nucleotides not matched to a gene: 3. CDR1 SGHDT and CDR2 YYEEEE come from the germline V gene. The CDR3 totals 13 residues. The CDR3 sequence: CASSRDRAYEQYV. Here the CDR3 DNA reads TGTGCCAGCAGCCGGGACAGGGCTTACGAGCAGTACGTC.

The chain links TRBV5-1 to TRBJ1-6, with D maybe TRBD1 (5 bases). Per germline, CDR1 SGHRS and CDR2 YFSETQ. This CDR3 contains 14 residues. Between the trimmed V and J ends, which lost 4 bases and 6 bases, there was a span of 11 bases. DNA for the CDR3: TGCGCCAGCAGCCCGGGGACCACTAATTCACCCCTCCACTTT. This gives the protein CASSPGTTNSPLHF.

The V gene is TRBV13, the J gene TRBJ1-1; perhaps TRBD1 as D (5 bases). CDR1 PRHDT and CDR2 FYEKMQ come from the germline V gene (reference sequence). The CDR3 covers 14 residues. V was trimmed by 4 bases and J by 1 base, leaving 10 bases between them. Here the CDR3 reads CASSSQGPNTEAFF. In DNA, the CDR3 is TGTGCCAGCAGCTCCCAGGGTCCGAACACTGAAGCTTTCTTT.